Detailed here is one TCR beta chain. Methods used by the authors: Counts of nucleated cells, estimated from reference gene primer amplification, were obtained. TCRdb's copy holds only in-frame clones and misses some; the assay was immunoSEQ multiplex PCR. That table is the source of V, J and clone size, and D and trimming were worked out from the DNA. The sample comprises over 100,000 clones, approximately 82% of which are singletons, and roughly 20% rests with the top ten. This record comes from a study of blood T cell repertoires in COVID-19. Background on the study: Specimens from acute and convalescent COVID-19 originated in the United States, Italy and Spain. PBMCs, B-cell-depleted T cells, or T cells were the source of the cDNA or gDNA that made up the material.

Material: peripheral blood. This TCR was recovered from a woman aged 55 to 70 with acute or convalescent COVID-19.

The CDR3 is CASRGGSKGEQFF. In DNA form, the CDR3 reads TGTGCCAGCAGGGGCGGGAGCAAGGGTGAGCAGTTCTTC. V usage is TRBV12-3 or TRBV12-4 and J usage is TRBJ2-1, with 7 positions matching TRBD2. The CDR3 consists of 13 residues. Losses at the gene ends were 6 bases for V and 9 bases for J; bases not matched to a gene: 8.